Given below is one T cell receptor (beta chain) in context. The antigen is undetermined. Germline V gene data show CDR1 as WSHSY and CDR2 as SAAADI. V lost 6 bases, J lost 14 bases, and 15 bases lay in between. This CDR3 is built from 11 residues. The source of the sample is a study of blood T cells in healthy people across ages. Across the study: Template switching picked up about one barcoded beta molecule for each two T cells. Whole-study findings and limits: It was held that the diversity estimates obtained from one million T cells were underestimates. Age advanced and TCR beta diversity per million T cells fell, roughly linearly.

A J-beta primer mix and a sample-barcoded 5' primer were used in a second PCR of roughly 6 to 12 cycles. One entry per CDR3 protein results from TCRdb running MiXCR on the 5' RACE reads. The table shows 750,000 to 950,000 distinct CDR3 sequences, with 40% to 65% occurring only once. Staff drew around 10 milliliters of peripheral blood from each donor. This chain connects TRBV10-2 to TRBJ2-3; D possibly uses TRBD1 or TRBD2 (6 bases each). Sequenced input: blood. The clonotype was recovered from a man older than 75 in good health. The CDR3 sequence is CASREGGYAYF. CDR3 DNA sequence: TGCGCCAGCAGAGAGGGGGGATACGCGTATTTT.